This T cell receptor beta chain was profiled in a study of PD-1 blockade in mismatch repair-deficient tumors (dated by TCRdb to about 2017). Regarding the complete study: Between late 2013 and late 2016, 75 to 95 consecutive patients with about a dozen mismatch repair-deficient cancer types, all previously treated and progressing, were enrolled in the trial. Tumor-associated T cell clones were tracked in the peripheral blood of patients responding to PD-1 blockade by deep sequencing of TCR CDR3 regions. The research as a whole found: Rapid expansion after pembrolizumab followed by contraction, generally before radiologic responses, was shown by tumor-resident clones, which were often undetectable in blood before treatment.

A word on this clone: Which antigen it targets is not known. One base away there is no much larger clone; base qualities are not given.

From the cysteine up to the phenylalanine, the CDR3 has a length of 18 residues. Of the read, only the CDR3 DNA is kept; its 54 bases are in frame from base 1. V ends up 2 bases short and J 2 bases short, with an unmatched junction base count of 6. The germline V gene specifies SGHDT as CDR1 and YYEEEE as CDR2. Mismatch repair deficiency was established in every enrolled patient by polymerase chain reaction or immunohistochemistry. TCR sequencing was performed for a few patients who responded to pembrolizumab therapy. The phase II trial prospectively evaluated PD-1 blockade with pembrolizumab in advanced mismatch repair-deficient cancers, independent of tissue of origin. Serial peripheral blood T cell samples were collected before and at multiple times after starting PD-1 blockade. Blood sampling times were expressed in weeks after the first pembrolizumab dose. Library preparation used the immunoSEQ multiplex PCR assay. Sourced from immuneACCESS, this table was stored by TCRdb with only in-frame sequences that have V and J called. A share of the clones is absent; for the studies checked, an unresolved V gene accounts for under half, and the remainder has no known explanation. Present in this sample are 17,000 or so clones, over 75% of which were seen just once. The leading ten clones occupy roughly 1.7% of the sample.

This clonotype was obtained from an adult with mismatch repair-deficient cancer. The rearranged chain carries TRBV5-6 and TRBJ2-3; 15 middle bases align to TRBD2. This specimen was PBMCs, taken roughly 23 weeks after starting pembrolizumab. The CDR3 region has the sequence CASSLGLAGGPITDTQYF. The sequenced DNA is TGTGCCAGCAGCTTAGGACTAGCGGGAGGGCCAATCACAGATACGCAGTATTTT.